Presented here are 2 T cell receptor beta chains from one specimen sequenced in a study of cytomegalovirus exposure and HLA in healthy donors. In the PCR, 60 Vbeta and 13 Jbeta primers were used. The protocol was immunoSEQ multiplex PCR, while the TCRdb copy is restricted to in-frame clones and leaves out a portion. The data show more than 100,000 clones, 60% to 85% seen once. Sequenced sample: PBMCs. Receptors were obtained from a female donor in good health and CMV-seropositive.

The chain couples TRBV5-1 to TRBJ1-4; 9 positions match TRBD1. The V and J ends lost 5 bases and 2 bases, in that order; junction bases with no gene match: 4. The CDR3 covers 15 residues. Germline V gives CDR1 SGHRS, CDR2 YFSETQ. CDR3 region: CASSTGGATNEKLFF. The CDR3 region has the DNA TGCGCCAGCAGTACAGGGGGCGCGACTAATGAAAAACTGTTTTTT.

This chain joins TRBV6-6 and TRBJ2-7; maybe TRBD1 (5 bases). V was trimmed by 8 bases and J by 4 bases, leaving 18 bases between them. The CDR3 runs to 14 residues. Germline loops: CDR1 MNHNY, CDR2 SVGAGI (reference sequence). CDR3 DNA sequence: TGTGCCAGCCGAGACAGTCCCAGGAAATACGAGCAGTACTTC. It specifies CASRDSPRKYEQYF.